This TCR beta chain was captured in a study of T cells in Graves' hyperthyroidism and ophthalmopathy. Study findings and constraints: It was a median about seven months before onset that the model predicted ophthalmopathy.

Uncontrolled infection, other autoimmune disease, pregnancy or lactation led to exclusion. Isolation of PBMCs was performed on 10 ml fresh peripheral blood. This clonotype was recorded at least ten times. Its antigen is unknown. RNA transcripts yielded amplified TCR beta CDR3 regions. In the first-round RT-PCR of the TCR CDR3, the HTBI primer set was used. TCRdb passed the multiplex PCR reads through MiXCR, listing each CDR3 protein once. The data show 650,000 to 750,000 distinct CDR3 sequences, 14% seen once. Source material: blood. The receptor comes from a young woman with Graves' hyperthyroidism.

CDR3 sequence: CASSPEYTLYEQYF. The CDR3 nucleotides read TGTGCCAGCAGCCCAGAGTACACGCTCTACGAGCAGTACTTC. V is TRBV11-2 and J is TRBJ2-7, with D unclear. V lost 5 bases and J 3 bases, leaving 14 bases between the germline ends. CDR1 and CDR2 from the germline V gene are SGHAT and FQNNGV. The CDR3 length is 14 residues.